This TCR beta chain derives from a study of cytomegalovirus exposure and HLA in healthy donors. Turning to this clone: Its specificity is unknown.

The PCR made use of 60 Vbeta and 13 Jbeta primers. Produced via immunoSEQ multiplex PCR; TCRdb's table is partial and in-frame only. Here the sample spans around 270,000 clones, about 80% being singletons. CDR1 is SNHLY and CDR2 is FYNNEI in the germline V gene. V lost 7 bases to trimming and J lost 1 base, with 7 bases between them. The CDR3 has 12 residues. Study results and caveats: Published work reported that the classifier diagnosed cytomegalovirus status with high specificity and sensitivity. The authors enumerated 150 to 200 TCR beta chains as linked to cytomegalovirus.

Each donor was healthy, and each was a bone marrow donor. The sequenced material came from PBMCs. This clonotype was obtained from a girl under 10 years old in good health and CMV-seronegative. This chain joins TRBV2 and TRBJ1-1; no reliable D call. This CDR3 is CASTVRNTEAFF. The CDR3 coding sequence is TGTGCCAGCACTGTTCGGAACACTGAAGCTTTCTTT.